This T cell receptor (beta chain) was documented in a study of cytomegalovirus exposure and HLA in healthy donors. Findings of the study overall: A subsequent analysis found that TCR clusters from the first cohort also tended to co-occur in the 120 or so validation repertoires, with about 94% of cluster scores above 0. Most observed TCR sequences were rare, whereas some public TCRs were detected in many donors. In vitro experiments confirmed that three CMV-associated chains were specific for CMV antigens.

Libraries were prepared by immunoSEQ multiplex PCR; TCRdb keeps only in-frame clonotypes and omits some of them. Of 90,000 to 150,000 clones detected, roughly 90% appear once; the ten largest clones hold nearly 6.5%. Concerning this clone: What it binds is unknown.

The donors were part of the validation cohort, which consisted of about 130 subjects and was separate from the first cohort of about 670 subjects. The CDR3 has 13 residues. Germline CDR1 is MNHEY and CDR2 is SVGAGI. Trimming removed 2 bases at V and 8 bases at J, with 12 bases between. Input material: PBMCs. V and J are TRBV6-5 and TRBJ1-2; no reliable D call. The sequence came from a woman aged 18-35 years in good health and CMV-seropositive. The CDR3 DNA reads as TGTGCCAGCAGTTACGGTCGGCTAGACGGCTACACCTTC. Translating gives CASSYGRLDGYTF.